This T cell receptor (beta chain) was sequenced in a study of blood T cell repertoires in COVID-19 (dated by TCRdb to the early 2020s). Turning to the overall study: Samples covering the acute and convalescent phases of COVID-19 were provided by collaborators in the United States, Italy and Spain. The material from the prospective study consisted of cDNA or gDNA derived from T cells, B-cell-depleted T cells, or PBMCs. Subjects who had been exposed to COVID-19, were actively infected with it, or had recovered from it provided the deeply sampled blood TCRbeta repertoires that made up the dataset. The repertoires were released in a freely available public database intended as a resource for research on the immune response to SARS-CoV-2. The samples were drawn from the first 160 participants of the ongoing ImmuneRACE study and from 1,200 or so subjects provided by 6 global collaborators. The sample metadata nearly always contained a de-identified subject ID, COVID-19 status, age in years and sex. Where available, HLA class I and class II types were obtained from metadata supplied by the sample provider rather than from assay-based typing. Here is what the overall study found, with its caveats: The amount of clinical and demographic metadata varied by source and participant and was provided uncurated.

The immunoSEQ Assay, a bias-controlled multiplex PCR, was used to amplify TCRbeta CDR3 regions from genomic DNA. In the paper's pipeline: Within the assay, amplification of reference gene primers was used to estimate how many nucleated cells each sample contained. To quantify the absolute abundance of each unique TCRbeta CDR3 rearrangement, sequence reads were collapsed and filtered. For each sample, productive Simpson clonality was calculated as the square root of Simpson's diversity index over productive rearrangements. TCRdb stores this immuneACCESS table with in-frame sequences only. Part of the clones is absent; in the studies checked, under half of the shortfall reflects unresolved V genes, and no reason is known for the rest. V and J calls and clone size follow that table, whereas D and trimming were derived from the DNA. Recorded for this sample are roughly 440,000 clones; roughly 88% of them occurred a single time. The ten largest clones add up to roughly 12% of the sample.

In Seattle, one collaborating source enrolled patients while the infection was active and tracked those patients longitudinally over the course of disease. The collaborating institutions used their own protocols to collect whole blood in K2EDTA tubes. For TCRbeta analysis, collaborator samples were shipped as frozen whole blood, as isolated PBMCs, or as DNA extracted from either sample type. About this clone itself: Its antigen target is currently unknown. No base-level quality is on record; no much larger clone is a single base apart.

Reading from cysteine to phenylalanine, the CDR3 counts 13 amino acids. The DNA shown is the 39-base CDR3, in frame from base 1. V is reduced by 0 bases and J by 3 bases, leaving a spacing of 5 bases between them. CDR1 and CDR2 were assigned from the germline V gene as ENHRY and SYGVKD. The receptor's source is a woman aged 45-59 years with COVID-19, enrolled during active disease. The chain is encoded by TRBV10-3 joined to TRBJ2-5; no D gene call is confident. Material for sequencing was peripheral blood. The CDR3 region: CAISESEEETQYF. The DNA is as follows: TGTGCCATCAGTGAGTCAGAGGAAGAGACCCAGTACTTC.